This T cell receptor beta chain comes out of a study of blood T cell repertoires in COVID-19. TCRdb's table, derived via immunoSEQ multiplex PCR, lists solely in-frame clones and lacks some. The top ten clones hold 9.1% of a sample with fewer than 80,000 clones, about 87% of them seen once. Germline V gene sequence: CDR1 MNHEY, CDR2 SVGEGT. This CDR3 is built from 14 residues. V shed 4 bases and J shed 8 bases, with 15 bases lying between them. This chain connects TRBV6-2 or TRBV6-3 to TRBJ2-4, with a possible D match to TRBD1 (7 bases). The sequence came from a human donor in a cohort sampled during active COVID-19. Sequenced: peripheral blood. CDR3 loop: CASSWGAGGYIQYF. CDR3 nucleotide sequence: TGTGCCAGCAGTTGGGGGGCAGGGGGATACATTCAGTACTTC.